The 9 T cell receptor beta chains in this list originate from one sample, sequenced in a study of stem cell transplantation in POMP-related autoinflammatory disease. Clones were sequenced by immunoSEQ multiplex PCR, and TCRdb holds only the in-frame ones, with some missing. The data show tens of thousands of clones, 82% seen once. Sequences were derived from CD4+ T cells from PBMCs, sampled before stem cell transplantation. The receptors derive from a human donor with POMP-related autoinflammation and immune dysregulation (PRAID).

The V and J genes are TRBV6-5 and TRBJ2-2, with TRBD1 as a possible D gene (6 bases). Germline V lookup: CDR1 MNHEY, CDR2 SVGAGI. Deletions cut 2 bases from V and 3 bases from J, with 10 bases between. The CDR3 covers 15 residues. The CDR3 spells CASSYRQEDTGELFF. CDR3 nucleotides: TGTGCCAGCAGTTACCGACAGGAGGACACCGGGGAGCTGTTTTTT.

The chain joins TRBV5-1 to TRBJ1-6, with TRBD1 identical over 8 bases. From germline, CDR1 is SGHRS and CDR2 YFSETQ. CDR3 length: 16 residues. Germline trimming cut 2 bases from V and 9 bases from J; bases unmatched to any gene: 10. Written as DNA, the CDR3 is TGCGCCAGCAGCTTCCAGGGGGCCCGAACCGGTTCACCCCTCCACTTT. It yields the protein CASSFQGARTGSPLHF.

This chain connects TRBV9 to TRBJ2-1; D call uncertain. The CDR3 covers 14 residues. V was cut by 0 bases and J by 5 bases, with 9 bases left in between. The germline V gene has CDR1 SGDLS and CDR2 YYNGEE. The CDR3, as DNA: TGTGCCAGCAGCGTAGAACCAGGACACAATGAGCAGTTCTTC. This translates into CASSVEPGHNEQFF.

The gene calls are TRBV5-1 and TRBJ1-1; tentative D call: TRBD1 (5 bases). The germline gives CDR1 SGHRS, CDR2 YFSETQ. CDR3 length: 14 residues. Between the trimmed V and J ends, which lost 4 bases and 3 bases, there was a span of 13 bases. The CDR3 loop reads CASSPLGADTEAFF. DNA of the CDR3: TGCGCCAGCAGCCCCTTAGGGGCCGACACTGAAGCTTTCTTT.

V is TRBV9 and J is TRBJ1-3; D not resolved. Germline CDR1 reads SGDLS; CDR2 reads YYNGEE. The V and J ends lost 0 bases and 0 bases respectively, with 13 bases between them. CDR3 length equals 17 residues. The CDR3 loop reads CASSVDARPASGNTIYF. In nucleotides, the CDR3 is TGTGCCAGCAGCGTAGACGCCAGGCCTGCCTCTGGAAACACCATATATTTT. Drawing the rest from reference TRBV9 and TRBJ1-3, the complete variable domain is DSGVTQTPKHLITATGQRVTLRCSPRSGDLSVYWYQQSLDQGLQFLIQYYNGEERAKGNILERFSAQQFPDLHSELNLSSLELGDSALYFCASSVDARPASGNTIYFGEGSWLTVV.

The CDR3, as DNA: TGTGCCACCAGCAGAGCAGCAGATACGCAGTATTTT. This sequence encodes CATSRAADTQYF. The chain uses TRBV15 and TRBJ2-3; D call uncertain. Trimming pared 1 base from V and 4 bases from J, leaving 3 bases between. The CDR3 totals 12 residues. Germline values: CDR1 LNHNV, CDR2 YYDKDF (reference sequence). The entire variable domain, with the rest obtained from reference TRBV15 and TRBJ2-3, is as follows: DAMVIQNPRYQVTQFGKPVTLSCSQTLNHNVMYWYQQKSSQAPKLLFHYYDKDFNNEADTPDNFQSRRPNTSFCFLDIRSPGLGDTAMYLCATSRAADTQYFGPGTRLTVL.

The chain couples TRBV10-3 to TRBJ2-3; TRBD2 matches 8 bases. V gave up 10 bases and J gave up 4 bases; unmatched junction bases: 10. Germline V lookup: CDR1 ENHRY, CDR2 SYGVKD. This CDR3 is built from 14 residues. The CDR3 DNA sequence: TGTGCCACCAGCCGAGCGGGAGAGGCAGATACGCAGTATTTT. Translating it yields CATSRAGEADTQYF.

This clone was seen once. V usage is TRBV7-9 and J usage is TRBJ1-1; 7 bases are a match to TRBD1. The CDR3 is 14 residues long. The trim removed 2 bases at V and 7 bases at J, leaving 7 bases unmatched. Germline V gene lookup returns CDR1 SEHNR and CDR2 FQNEAQ (reference sequence). The CDR3 spells CASSLRQGDGEAFF. The CDR3 region has the DNA TGTGCCAGCAGCTTACGACAGGGTGACGGTGAAGCTTTCTTT.

J is TRBJ1-3 and V is TRBV10-3; 8 positions match TRBD1. The ends lost 6 bases at V and 4 bases at J; junction bases unmatched: 8. Germline V gene sequence: CDR1 ENHRY, CDR2 SYGVKD. The CDR3 has 15 amino acids. This CDR3 is CAISPRTGSGNTIYF. The CDR3 DNA reads as TGTGCCATCAGCCCTAGGACAGGGTCCGGAAACACCATATATTTT.